This T cell receptor beta chain was sequenced in a study of blood T cell repertoires in COVID-19. Study overall: In each case, the material was cDNA or gDNA derived from T cells, B-cell-depleted T cells, or PBMCs.

As originally analysed: It was from reference gene primer amplification that nucleated cell counts were estimated. Some clones are missing from TCRdb's copy, which holds only in-frame ones; the method was immunoSEQ multiplex PCR. That table supplies the V and J calls and clone size; D and trimming were determined from the DNA. The sample holds roughly 63,000 clones; 85% to 90% are singletons and the top ten take about a fifth. CDR1 SNHLY and CDR2 FYNNEI come from the germline V gene. Trimming cost V 6 bases and J 5 bases, with 19 bases left between them. The CDR3 runs 15 residues. Sequenced: peripheral blood. This TCR was recovered from a woman aged 45 to 65 with active or convalescent COVID-19. The rearrangement uses TRBV2 and TRBJ1-2, with D possibly matching TRBD1 (6 bases). In nucleotides, the CDR3 is TGTGCCAGCAGGGACAGATCCACTGGGGAGTATGGCTACACCTTC. Encoded protein: CASRDRSTGEYGYTF.